The clone carrying this TCR beta chain was detected a few times. Its specificity is unknown. These data are taken from a study of T cell responses to AZD1222 COVID-19 vaccine. Regarding the study as a whole: At study baseline, merely several AZD1222 recipients were seropositive. Most donors were white British and more were female, and clonal diversity was possibly underestimated.

The assay was immunoSEQ multiplex PCR, and TCRdb's table has in-frame clones only and misses some. The sample yields 95,000 to 150,000 clones, around 89% seen once. Germline CDR1 and CDR2: SGHKS and YYEKEE (reference sequence). The CDR3 contains 14 residues. The V and J ends lost 2 bases and 0 bases respectively, with 8 bases between them. The V call is TRBV5-5, the J call TRBJ1-1; D may be TRBD1 (6 bases). This TCR was recovered from an adult in good health. This material consisted of peripheral blood, taken on day 0 of AZD1222 vaccination. Here the CDR3 DNA reads TGTGCCAGCAGCTTTGGACAGCTGAACACTGAAGCTTTCTTT. Its translation is CASSFGQLNTEAFF. The variable domain in full, completed from reference TRBV5-5 and TRBJ1-1, reads DAGVTQSPTHLIKTRGQQVTLRCSPISGHKSVSWYQQVLGQGPQFIFQYYEKEERGRGNFPDRFSARQFPNYSSELNVNALLLGDSALYLCASSFGQLNTEAFFGQGTRLTVV.